The 18 T cell receptor beta chains in this list originate from one sample, sequenced in a study of blood T cell repertoires in COVID-19 (dated by TCRdb to the early 2020s). The library came from the immunoSEQ multiplex PCR assay. Here the immuneACCESS table is served through TCRdb, limited to in-frame sequences with V and J called. Missing clones are a known gap in these copies; in checked studies unresolved V genes cover under half, and the rest lacks a known reason. The sample records 250,000 or so clones, 65% to 85% of which are singletons. The ten biggest clones cover less than 2% of the sample. Specimen: peripheral blood. These receptor sequences come from a woman aged 40 to 50 who had recovered from COVID-19.

This rearrangement joins TRBV30 to TRBJ2-7; weak D call: TRBD1 (6 bases). The V gene's germline CDR1 is GTSNPN and CDR2 SVGIG (reference sequence). V lost 4 bases, J lost 4 bases, and 8 bases lay in between. CDR3 length: 11 amino acids. CDR3 nucleotides: TGTGCCTGGACAAGGGGGTACGAGCAGTACTTC. This gives the protein CAWTRGYEQYF.

V is TRBV28 and J is TRBJ2-2, with D perhaps TRBD1 (6 bases). Germline V gene lookup returns CDR1 MDHEN and CDR2 SYDVKM. The CDR3 has 15 amino acids. V lost 2 bases and J lost 5, with 12 bases in between. The CDR3 DNA reads TGTGCCAGCAGTTTAGTTATAGGGGGAACCGGGGAGCTGTTTTTT. Translating it yields CASSLVIGGTGELFF.

The chain combines TRBV5-1 with TRBJ1-1; 8 bases are a match to TRBD1. J gave up 4 bases and V 6 bases, and 8 bases lay outside the gene matches. There are 14 residues in the CDR3. Per germline, CDR1 SGHRS and CDR2 YFSETQ. CDR3 in DNA: TGCGCCAGCACCCTCAGGGGGCGACCCACTGAAGCTTTCTTT. Its protein product is CASTLRGRPTEAFF.

The rearrangement joins TRBV7-2 to TRBJ1-2; D unresolved. The V end lost 5 bases, the J end lost 4 bases, and 14 bases lay between the germline ends. Germline assignment: CDR1 SGHTA and CDR2 FQGNSA. The CDR3 is made up of 14 amino acids. The CDR3 protein is CASSPVAFFYGYTF. CDR3 DNA sequence: TGTGCCAGCAGCCCCGTGGCATTCTTCTATGGCTACACCTTC.

The chain joins TRBV11-3 to TRBJ2-1; no clear D gene. Trimming cost V 1 base and J 0 bases, with 10 bases left between them. The CDR3 covers 16 residues. Germline values: CDR1 SGHNT, CDR2 YENEEA. The CDR3 loop reads CASSLGGESSYNEQFF. The CDR3 bases are TGTGCCAGCAGCTTAGGAGGAGAGAGCTCCTACAATGAGCAGTTCTTC. Supplemented by reference TRBV11-3 and TRBJ2-1, the full variable domain reads EAGVVQSPRYKIIEKKQPVAFWCNPISGHNTLYWYLQNLGQGPELLIRYENEEAVDDSQLPKDRFSAERLKGVDSTLKIQPAELGDSAVYLCASSLGGESSYNEQFFGPGTRLTVL.

The chain employs TRBV7-9 and TRBJ1-2; D call uncertain. CDR3 size: 11 residues. CDR1 is SEHNR and CDR2 is FQNEAQ in the germline V gene (reference sequence). With 2 bases removed from V and 8 bases from J, the gap between germline ends came to 6 bases. CDR3 protein: CASSLLRGYTF. CDR3 sequence (DNA): TGTGCCAGCAGCTTACTAAGAGGCTACACCTTC. The variable domain in full, completed from reference TRBV7-9 and TRBJ1-2, reads DTGVSQNPRHKITKRGQNVTFRCDPISEHNRLYWYRQTLGQGPEFLTYFQNEAQLEKSRLLSDRFSAERPKGSFSTLEIQRTEQGDSAMYLCASSLLRGYTFGSGTRLTVV.

The chain carries TRBV14 and TRBJ2-2, with D unclear. Trimming cost V 4 bases and J 6 bases, with 9 bases left between them. The CDR3 runs 13 residues. Germline V gives CDR1 SGHDN, CDR2 FVKESK. The CDR3 nucleotides read TGTGCCAGCAGCCGTCGAGGCGCCGGGGAGCTGTTTTTT. Its protein is CASSRRGAGELFF.

Only a few counts were recorded for this clone. This chain connects TRBV6-5 to TRBJ2-3, with 7 nucleotides matching TRBD2. The J segment lost 7 bases and the V segment lost 8 bases, leaving 9 bases of the junction unmatched. The V gene's germline CDR1 is MNHEY and CDR2 SVGAGI. The CDR3 covers 13 residues. CDR3 DNA sequence: TGTGCCAGCGGGAGGGGTGGTAGGAATACGCAGTATTTT. The encoded protein is CASGRGGRNTQYF.

This clone was counted a single time. V gene TRBV7-9 combines with J gene TRBJ2-1; no clear D gene. V was cut by 1 base and J by 10 bases, with 8 bases left in between. The CDR3 is made up of 12 amino acids. Germline CDR1 reads SEHNR; CDR2 reads FQNEAQ (reference sequence). The chain's CDR3 is CASSLVLAEQFF. For the CDR3, the DNA is TGTGCCAGCAGCTTAGTTCTGGCCGAGCAGTTCTTC. Full variable domain (rest looked up from reference TRBV7-9 and TRBJ2-1): DTGVSQNPRHKITKRGQNVTFRCDPISEHNRLYWYRQTLGQGPEFLTYFQNEAQLEKSRLLSDRFSAERPKGSFSTLEIQRTEQGDSAMYLCASSLVLAEQFFGPGTRLTVL.

The J gene is TRBJ1-6, the V gene TRBV2; D unresolved. The germline gives CDR1 SNHLY, CDR2 FYNNEI. Trimming cost V 3 bases and J 10 bases, with 13 bases left between them. The length of the CDR3 is 14 residues. The CDR3 is CASSDSLPRSPLHF. CDR3 DNA sequence: TGTGCCAGCAGTGACAGTCTTCCCCGCTCACCCCTCCACTTT. Full variable domain (remainder filled in from reference TRBV2 and TRBJ1-6): EPEVTQTPSHQVTQMGQEVILRCVPISNHLYFYWYRQILGQKVEFLVSFYNNEISEKSEIFDDQFSVERPDGSNFTLKIRSTKLEDSAMYFCASSDSLPRSPLHFGNGTRLTVT.

The chain employs TRBV15 and TRBJ1-3, with TRBD1 identical over 7 bases. This CDR3 has 16 amino acids. Losses at the gene ends were 5 bases for V and 0 bases for J; bases not matched to a gene: 7. CDR1 and CDR2 (germline): LNHNV, YYDKDF (reference sequence). CDR3 loop: CATSPGQYRSGNTIYF. The CDR3, as DNA: TGTGCCACCAGCCCGGGACAGTACCGCTCTGGAAACACCATATATTTT.

This clone was detected once. The V gene is TRBV19, the J gene TRBJ1-4, with 9 bases aligning to TRBD1. The V and J ends lost 7 bases and 3 bases, in that order; junction bases with no gene match: 15. Germline loops: CDR1 LNHDA, CDR2 SQIVND (reference sequence). The CDR3 runs 18 residues. CDR3 nucleotide sequence: TGTGCCAGTACCCAAGGAATCGGGACAGGGATCCCTAATGAAAAACTGTTTTTT. This encodes CASTQGIGTGIPNEKLFF.

This clone was recorded once. V and J are TRBV24-1 and TRBJ2-1; 7 nucleotides agree with TRBD1. Germline V gives CDR1 KGHDR, CDR2 SFDVKD. The CDR3 runs to 17 residues. The V segment lost 0 bases and the J segment 6 bases; nucleotides outside the gene matches: 10. For the CDR3, the DNA is TGTGCCACCAGTGATTTGCAAGGGGGCGCAGTGGGCAATGAGCAGTTCTTC. It specifies CATSDLQGGAVGNEQFF.

This clone has a handful of counts. The rearrangement joins TRBV4-1 to TRBJ1-6, with 7 bases identical to TRBD1. Germline trimming cut 4 bases from V and 6 bases from J; bases unmatched to any gene: 9. Germline V gene sequence: CDR1 MGHRA, CDR2 YSYEKL. The CDR3 runs 16 residues. For the CDR3, the DNA is TGCGCCAGCAGCCCTTTGGGGACAGCTACTAATTCACCCCTCCACTTT. It encodes CASSPLGTATNSPLHF.

The chain carries TRBV5-1 and TRBJ2-7; D unresolved. This CDR3 is built from 14 residues. Germline V CDR1 and CDR2: SGHRS, YFSETQ. With 0 bases removed from V and 0 bases from J, the gap between germline ends came to 7 bases. The CDR3 bases are TGCGCCAGCAGCTTGGATAGCAACTCCTACGAGCAGTACTTC. Its protein product is CASSLDSNSYEQYF.

The chain recombines TRBV7-9 with TRBJ1-2; TRBD1 agrees at 7 bases. This CDR3 has 13 amino acids. Per the germline V gene, CDR1 is SEHNR and CDR2 is FQNEAQ (reference sequence). The V and J ends lost 4 bases and 4 bases, in that order; junction bases with no gene match: 3. The CDR3 DNA follows: TGTGCCAGCAGCTCCCGGGACAGCTATGGCTACACCTTC. Translated: CASSSRDSYGYTF.

The chain couples TRBV9 to TRBJ1-2; a weak D match, TRBD1 (5 bases). The V end was cut by 0 bases, the J end by 4 bases, with 10 bases between. This CDR3 has 14 residues. Germline CDR1 and CDR2: SGDLS and YYNGEE. The CDR3 sequence: CASSVGGGAYGYTF. The CDR3 DNA follows: TGTGCCAGCAGCGTAGGCGGGGGAGCCTATGGCTACACCTTC.

V is TRBV7-2 and J is TRBJ2-7; D might be TRBD1 (5 bases). CDR1 is SGHTA and CDR2 is FQGNSA in the germline V gene. The CDR3 sequence is 15 residues long. V was cut by 1 base and J by 0 bases, with 10 bases left in between. CDR3 DNA sequence: TGTGCCAGCAGCTTAGGGAGCAGGGTCTCCTACGAGCAGTACTTC. This sequence encodes CASSLGSRVSYEQYF.